This T cell receptor (beta chain) comes out of a study of blood T cells in healthy people across ages. Germline values: CDR1 SNHLY, CDR2 FYNNEI. The CDR3 runs 14 residues. A J-beta primer mix and a sample-barcoded 5' primer were used in a second PCR of roughly 6 to 11 cycles. TCRdb re-analysed the 5' RACE reads in MiXCR, keeping a single row per CDR3 protein. The data show about a million distinct CDR3 sequences, with roughly 51% seen just once and roughly 23% held by the top ten. Sequenced: blood. The sequence came from a woman in her sixties or seventies in good health. The chain links TRBV2 to TRBJ2-5; 7 nucleotides align to TRBD1. The DNA end favors TRBJ2-7, so the J call may be wrong. CDR3 sequence: CASRRDSSLYEQYF. The CDR3 DNA follows: TGTGCCAGCAGGAGGGACAGCTCCCTTTACGAGCAGTACTTC.